These T cell receptor beta chains were read from a single sample in a study of CD8 T cells in Susac syndrome. TCRdb re-derived calls from the immunoSEQ multiplex PCR reads in MiXCR, one entry per CDR3 protein. The sample includes about 120,000 distinct CDR3 sequences, over 85% seen only once; the top ten take less than 0.25%. Material for sequencing was CD8+ T cells from PBMCs. The receptors originated from a human donor with Susac syndrome. Each CDR3 is given with its conserved first and last residue. Each record gives: J gene, V gene, D gene, clone size, CDR3 DNA, CDR3 protein. A D gene is named only where the DNA matches it firmly. Only some rows state a clone size, as once, few, many or a class for expanded clones.

TRBJ2-1	TRBV5-4	TRBD1	NA	TGTGCCAGCAGCTCGGACAGGGGGTCAGGCAATGAGCAGTTCTTC	CASSSDRGSGNEQFF
TRBJ2-7	TRBV29-1	TRBD1	few	TGCAGCGTTGATAGGACAGGCTCCTACGAGCAGTACTTC	CSVDRTGSYEQYF
TRBJ1-5	TRBV20-1	NA	NA	TGCAGTGCTAGTTTGGCAGAATATCAGCCCCAGCATTTT	CSASLAEYQPQHF
TRBJ2-7	TRBV5-1	TRBD2	NA	TGCGCCAGCAGCTTGGAACTAGCGGGCATCGACGAGCAGTACTTC	CASSLELAGIDEQYF
TRBJ2-3	TRBV24-1	TRBD1	once	TGTGCCACCAGTGATGGGACAGGGACAGATACGCAGTATTTT	CATSDGTGTDTQYF
TRBJ1-2	TRBV7-9	NA	once	TGTGCCAGCAGCTTAGTTTCCGGGCTGATAGGTGACTATGGCTACACCTTC	CASSLVSGLIGDYGYTF
TRBJ2-3	TRBV20-1	NA	NA	TGCAGTGCTAGGAAATTAAATGAGAATACGCAGTATTTT	CSARKLNENTQYF
TRBJ2-3	TRBV4-2	TRBD2	NA	TGTGCCAGCAGCCACAGGACTAGCGGGTCCACAGATACGCAGTATTTT	CASSHRTSGSTDTQYF
TRBJ1-1	TRBV4-1	NA	NA	TGCGCCAGCAGCCAAGATTGGGCGAATGAAGCTTTCTTT	CASSQDWANEAFF
TRBJ1-1	TRBV6-5	NA	NA	TGTGCCAGCAGTTACGATTTTCAGGGGAGGACTGAAGCTTTCTTT	CASSYDFQGRTEAFF
TRBJ1-2	TRBV20-1	TRBD1	NA	TGCAGTGCACTGACAGGGTCTAGTTATCGTAGCTACACCTTC	CSALTGSSYRSYTF
TRBJ1-2	TRBV12-3/TRBV12-4	NA	NA	TGTGCCAGCAGTACAACGGGACGGAACTATGGCTACACCTTC	CASSTTGRNYGYTF
TRBJ2-5	TRBV28	NA	NA	TGTGCCAGCAGTCCTCAGGGAGGGGGAGAGACCCAGTACTTC	CASSPQGGGETQYF
TRBJ1-2	TRBV9	NA	NA	TGTGCCAGCAGCGTAGCCGAGGGCTGGGGCTACACCTTC	CASSVAEGWGYTF
TRBJ2-1	TRBV9	TRBD2	once	TGTGCCAGCAGCGCCCGCCCCGGGACTAGCGGGAGTCACCCCTACAATGAGCAGTTCTTC	CASSARPGTSGSHPYNEQFF
TRBJ1-2	TRBV27	NA	NA	TGTGCCAGCGGAGTTGCTTATGGCTACACCTTC	CASGVAYGYTF
TRBJ2-1	TRBV3-1	NA	NA	TGTGCCAGCAGCCAAGATCGACGGTACAATGAGCAGTTCTTC	CASSQDRRYNEQFF
TRBJ2-1	TRBV6-4	NA	NA	TGTGCCAGCAGTGGGCCGGAGGGCAATGAGCAGTTCTTC	CASSGPEGNEQFF
TRBJ2-1	TRBV5-6	NA	NA	TGTGCCAGCAGCAGAGCCCCAGGGTCCTCCAATGAGCAGTTCTTC	CASSRAPGSSNEQFF
TRBJ2-3	TRBV14	TRBD2	NA	TGTGCCAGCAGCCAAGAGGGGGAGACAGCATCGCGGGAGGGCACAGATACGCAGTATTTT	CASSQEGETASREGTDTQYF
TRBJ2-7	TRBV20-1	NA	NA	TGCAGTGCTAGGGCTACAGGGCGCCCTGACTACGAGCAGTACTTC	CSARATGRPDYEQYF
TRBJ2-1	TRBV4-3	NA	once	TGCGCCAGCAGCCAAGGTCTGGGGGTGCAGGGACAGTTCTTC	CASSQGLGVQGQFF
TRBJ2-5	TRBV27	TRBD1	NA	TGTGCCAGCAGTTTATCGGGGACAGAAGAGACCCAGTACTTC	CASSLSGTEETQYF
TRBJ1-5	TRBV6-2/TRBV6-3	NA	NA	TGTGCCAGCGACCCTGAAGGTCGTGATAGCAATCAGCCCCAGCATTTT	CASDPEGRDSNQPQHF
TRBJ2-3	TRBV20-1	TRBD2	NA	TGCAGTGCTAGAACTAGCGGGGGCACAGATACGCAGTATTTT	CSARTSGGTDTQYF
TRBJ2-1	TRBV13	NA	NA	TGTGCCAGCAGCATACAGGGCGGGGTCTTCGATGAGCAGTTCTTC	CASSIQGGVFDEQFF
TRBJ2-2	TRBV20-1	NA	NA	TGCAGTGCTAGAGAAGCGAACACCGGGGAGCTGTTTTTT	CSAREANTGELFF
TRBJ1-5	TRBV5-6	NA	NA	TGTGCCAGCAGCTTGATCGCCGATGAGGGAAACCAGCATTTT	CASSLIADEGNQHF
TRBJ2-3	TRBV6-5	NA	NA	TGTGCCAGCAGTCCCCTATCGGGTGGCACAGATACGCAGTATTTT	CASSPLSGGTDTQYF
TRBJ2-1	TRBV30	NA	once	TGTGCCTGGGGGGGGACCAACAATGAGCAGTTCTTC	CAWGGTNNEQFF
TRBJ2-7	TRBV6-2/TRBV6-3	NA	few	TGTGCCAGCAGGGAATCCTACGAGCAGTACTTC	CASRESYEQYF
TRBJ2-3	TRBV6-4	TRBD1	NA	TGTGCCAGCAGCGACAAACAGGGGACGCACACAGATACGCAGTATTTT	CASSDKQGTHTDTQYF
TRBJ2-2	TRBV5-6	NA	NA	TGTGCCAGCAGCCGTGCCGGGACAAGCACCGGGGAGCTGTTTTTT	CASSRAGTSTGELFF
TRBJ1-3	TRBV6-5	NA	NA	TGTGCCAGCAGTTATTCTGTCCAGGTCATATTCAGCTCTGGAAACACCATATATTTT	CASSYSVQVIFSSGNTIYF
TRBJ2-3	TRBV9	NA	NA	TGTGCCAGCAGCGTGACGGCTAGCACAGATACGCAGTATTTT	CASSVTASTDTQYF
TRBJ2-2	TRBV4-1	NA	NA	TGCGCCAGCAGCCAAGAGGGGGGGCACACCGGGGAGCTGTTTTTT	CASSQEGGHTGELFF
TRBJ2-3	TRBV4-1	NA	NA	TGCGCCAGCAGCGAACTAAGAGACCCAGATACGCAGTATTTT	CASSELRDPDTQYF
TRBJ2-5	TRBV15	NA	NA	TGTGCCACCAGCAGAGAAACAGGGCGCCCAGAGACCCAGTACTTC	CATSRETGRPETQYF
TRBJ1-2	TRBV19	NA	NA	TGTGCCAGTAGTCCTATCCTACAGGATTACGGCGGCTACACCTTC	CASSPILQDYGGYTF
TRBJ2-2	TRBV20-1	NA	once	TGCAGTGCAAGAGTTCGGGGGTTCGGGGAGCTGTTTTTT	CSARVRGFGELFF
TRBJ2-1	TRBV4-1	TRBD1	NA	TGCGCCAGCAGCCAGGGACAGGGGGGGGATGAGCAGTTCTTC	CASSQGQGGDEQFF
TRBJ1-1	TRBV2	NA	NA	TGTGCCAGCAGGGAGGGTCCTGAAGCTTTCTTT	CASREGPEAFF
TRBJ2-1	TRBV7-2	NA	NA	TGTGCCAGCAGCTTAGTAGCGGACTCCTACAATGAGCAGTTCTTC	CASSLVADSYNEQFF
TRBJ2-1	TRBV20-1	NA	NA	TGCAGTGCCACAACCTGGCGGGAAGGGTCCAATGAGCAGTTCTTC	CSATTWREGSNEQFF